The 24 T cell receptor beta chains given below trace back to one sample, sequenced in a study of T cell repertoires in cytomegalovirus infection (dated by TCRdb to the late 2010s). TCRdb lists the instrument as Illumina HiSeq 1500. TCRdb trimmed public reads at Q25 via fastp, called clones via MiXCR and kept in-frame beta chains. Rows are combined by CDR3 protein, so each entry shows the most common genes and DNA. The sample records about 100,000 distinct CDR3 sequences, about 15% of which are singletons. The top ten clonotypes cover approximately 7.6% of the sample. Input material: PBMCs. The origin of the receptors is a human donor in good health (CMV status not recorded). Some clones in this sample may be carry-over from other donors' samples.

This clonotype was detected ten times or more. This sequence joins TRBV20-1 and TRBJ1-5, with 11 nucleotides matching TRBD1. The CDR3 length is 18 residues. Germline CDR1 reads DFQATT; CDR2 reads SNEGSKA (reference sequence). V lost 1 base and J lost 0; bases outside the gene matches: 8. For the CDR3, the DNA is TGCAGTGCTAGAGCACGGACAGGGGGCGGATATAGCAATCAGCCCCAGCATTTT. It encodes CSARARTGGGYSNQPQHF.

This clonotype was observed a few times. J is TRBJ1-2 and V is TRBV5-4; no firm D call. Trimming cost V 0 bases and J 2 bases, with 8 bases left between them. This CDR3 spans 14 amino acids. Germline values: CDR1 SGHNT, CDR2 YYREEE (reference sequence). The CDR3 region has the DNA TGTGCCAGCAGCTTGGAAGGCGGGAACTATGGCTACACCTTC. Translating it yields CASSLEGGNYGYTF.

V gene TRBV28 combines with J gene TRBJ1-1; 8 positions agree with TRBD1. This CDR3 spans 13 amino acids. Germline CDR1 and CDR2: MDHEN and SYDVKM. V lost 3 bases to trimming and J lost 7 bases; unmatched junction nucleotides: 4. CDR3 sequence reads: CASSLQGAIEAFF. CDR3 nucleotide sequence: TGTGCCAGCAGTTTGCAGGGGGCCATTGAAGCTTTCTTT.

Many counts were recorded for this clonotype. The V call is TRBV7-9, the J call TRBJ2-4; D is undetermined. CDR3 length: 16 residues. V lost 2 bases, J lost 2 bases, and 13 bases lay in between. CDR1 and CDR2 from the germline V gene are SEHNR and FQNEAQ (reference sequence). CDR3 sequence reads: CASSLTGKITKNIQYF. CDR3 in DNA: TGTGCCAGCAGCTTAACCGGAAAGATAACCAAAAACATTCAGTACTTC.

This clonotype was detected only a few times. The gene calls are TRBV20-1 and TRBJ2-1; 14 bases map to TRBD2. V was clipped by 5 bases and J by 9 bases; unmatched bases: 6. Per the germline V gene, CDR1 is DFQATT and CDR2 is SNEGSKA (reference sequence). The CDR3 consists of 14 residues. CDR3 in DNA: TGCAGTGCTCGGAGACTAGCGGGGGGGAGTGAGCAGTTCTTC. Translating it yields CSARRLAGGSEQFF.

This clonotype has only a few counts. This chain uses TRBV11-2 with TRBJ2-3, with D perhaps being TRBD1 or TRBD2 (6 bases each). V was trimmed by 5 bases and J by 5 bases, leaving 26 bases between them. The CDR3 length is 18 residues. Germline lookup yields CDR1 SGHAT and CDR2 FQNNGV. The CDR3 sequence is CASSPTPKRGGLKDTQYF. CDR3 nucleotides: TGTGCCAGCAGCCCCACCCCCAAAAGAGGGGGGTTAAAAGATACGCAGTATTTT.

This clonotype was picked up a small number of times. This chain connects TRBV7-2 to TRBJ1-2; tentatively, D is TRBD1 (6 bases). This CDR3 is built from 13 residues. The germline V gene encodes CDR1 SGHTA and CDR2 FQGNSA. Trimming shortened V by 4 bases and J by 5 bases, and 11 bases separated the two germline ends. The CDR3 DNA follows: TGTGCCAGCAGCTCCCGGGGGGCTTATGGCTACACCTTC. It is translated as CASSSRGAYGYTF.

This clonotype was seen just once. This clone may be a read error of a much larger clone one base away. The CDR3 protein is CASSQFWGGTEAFF. CDR3 sequence (DNA): TGCGCCAGCAGCCAATTTTGGGGGGGGACTGAAGCTTTCTTT. The chain recombines TRBV4-1 with TRBJ1-1, with a tentative D call TRBD1 (5 bases). The CDR3 loop spans 14 amino acids. Germline-derived CDR1 and CDR2 are MGHRA and YSYEKL. The germline V and J ends were trimmed by 2 bases and 5 bases, with 12 bases remaining between them.

The chain employs TRBV7-3 and TRBJ1-5, with D tentatively TRBD1 (6 bases). Germline V CDR1 and CDR2: SGHTA, FQGTGA. The CDR3 spans 13 residues. V was cut by 5 bases and J by 6 bases, with 11 bases left in between. The CDR3 coding sequence is TGTGCCAGCAGCCTAGGGGGGAGTCAGCCCCAGCATTTT. This gives the protein CASSLGGSQPQHF. Full variable domain (remainder filled in from reference TRBV7-3 and TRBJ1-5): GAGVSQTPSNKVTEKGKYVELRCDPISGHTALYWYRQSLGQGPEFLIYFQGTGAADDSGLPNDRFFAVRPEGSVSTLKIQRTERGDSAVYLCASSLGGSQPQHFGDGTRLSIL.

A few counts support this clonotype. The gene calls are TRBV19 and TRBJ1-1; 8 nucleotides match TRBD1. V lost 5 bases to trimming and J lost 3 bases; unmatched junction nucleotides: 2. CDR1 is LNHDA, CDR2 SQIVND, per germline (reference sequence). The CDR3 is 13 residues long. Here the CDR3 reads CASSSGQDTEAFF. CDR3 DNA sequence: TGTGCCAGTAGTTCGGGACAGGACACTGAAGCTTTCTTT.

V gene TRBV19 combines with J gene TRBJ1-4; possibly TRBD1 for D (5 bases). Germline V CDR1 and CDR2: LNHDA, SQIVND (reference sequence). The CDR3 contains 14 residues. V was clipped by 7 bases and J by 1 base, with 10 bases between them. This CDR3 reads CASTLGLTNEKLFF. The CDR3 bases are TGTGCCAGTACCCTGGGACTAACTAATGAAAAACTGTTTTTT.

The V gene is TRBV29-1, the J gene TRBJ1-4; 8 bases match TRBD1. Per the germline V gene, CDR1 is SQVTM and CDR2 is ANQGSEA. CDR3 length: 13 residues. Trimming cost V 7 bases and J 7 bases; bases outside gene matches: 8. CDR3: CSAYWTGSEKLFF. DNA for the CDR3: TGCAGCGCTTACTGGACAGGGAGTGAAAAACTGTTTTTT. Based on the CDR3 plus reference TRBV29-1 and TRBJ1-4, the full variable domain is SAVISQKPSRDICQRGTSLTIQCQVDSQVTMMFWYRQQPGQSLTLIATANQGSEATYESGFVIDKFPISRPNLTFSTLTVSNMSPEDSSIYLCSAYWTGSEKLFFGSGTQLSVL.

Turning to this clonotype: Sequence at one end of the junction differs from germline and may be a read error. This sequence joins TRBV7-6 and TRBJ2-1; perhaps TRBD1 as D (5 bases). The CDR3 is 15 amino acids. Germline CDR1 reads SGHVS; CDR2 reads FNYEAQ. CDR3: CASSLEAGLNNDQFF. The CDR3 DNA reads TGTGCCAGCAGCTTAGAAGCAGGGCTCAACAATGATCAGTTCTTC.

This clonotype occurred many times. J is TRBJ1-2 and V is TRBV6-2 or TRBV6-3; 10 bases agree with TRBD1. Germline V gene data show CDR1 as MNHEY and CDR2 as SVGEGT. After removal of 2 bases from V and 8 bases from J, the junction contained 5 bases not matched to a gene. The CDR3 spans 14 residues. CDR3 loop: CASSYPDRGHGYTF. CDR3 DNA sequence: TGTGCCAGCAGTTACCCCGACAGGGGGCACGGCTACACCTTC.

The chain employs TRBV12-3 or TRBV12-4 and TRBJ1-2; TRBD1 matches at 7 bases. The trim removed 2 bases at V and 2 bases at J, leaving 5 bases unmatched. There are 15 residues in the CDR3. The CDR3 here is CASSLSQTGNYGYTF. Here the CDR3 DNA reads TGTGCCAGCAGTTTAAGCCAGACAGGGAACTATGGCTACACCTTC.

This clonotype occurred many times. V and J are TRBV7-2 and TRBJ2-1; 7 bases fit TRBD2. The CDR3 sequence is 19 residues long. The germline CDR1 and CDR2 sequences are SGHTA and FQGNSA. Trimming removed 0 bases from V and 7 bases from J; junction bases left unmatched: 18. The CDR3 DNA follows: TGTGCCAGCAGCTTAGCGGTGGGGGTCCAGCGGGGTGGTAGGAATGAGCAGTTCTTC. Translated: CASSLAVGVQRGGRNEQFF.

This clonotype was seen repeatedly, ten times or more. V usage is TRBV7-6 and J usage is TRBJ2-4; D might be TRBD1 or TRBD2, each matching 5 bases. The CDR3 contains 14 residues. V lost 5 bases and J lost 12, with 20 bases in between. Germline assignment: CDR1 SGHVS and CDR2 FNYEAQ. Here the CDR3 DNA reads TGTGCCAGCAGCCCGTTACCCGGGGCACCAACTCAGTACTTC. Translated: CASSPLPGAPTQYF. Together with reference TRBV7-6 and TRBJ2-4, the CDR3 gives the full variable domain: GAGVSQSPRYKVTKRGQDVALRCDPISGHVSLYWYRQALGQGPEFLTYFNYEAQQDKSGLPNDRFSAERPEGSISTLTIQRTEQRDSAMYRCASSPLPGAPTQYFGAGTRLSVL.

Many counts were recorded for this clonotype. The chain is built from TRBV7-9 and TRBJ1-1; D gene ambiguous. CDR1 is SEHNR and CDR2 is FQNEAQ in the germline V gene (reference sequence). The CDR3 totals 16 residues. V shed 6 bases and J shed 4 bases, with 21 bases lying between them. The CDR3 nucleotides are TGTGCCAGCAGTTTAAGGGCTGGGCATAGAATCACTGAAGCTTTCTTT. Residues: CASSLRAGHRITEAFF.

The V gene is TRBV10-3, the J gene TRBJ1-6; possibly TRBD1 for D (6 bases). With 0 bases removed from V and 1 base from J, the gap between germline ends came to 13 bases. The V gene's germline CDR1 is ENHRY and CDR2 SYGVKD. The CDR3 runs to 18 residues. The CDR3 DNA is TGTGCCATCAGTGAGTCAAAACAGGGAGGGTCCTATAATTCACCCCTCCACTTT. Amino acid sequence: CAISESKQGGSYNSPLHF.

This chain links TRBV5-5 with TRBJ2-7; D is unclear. The length of the CDR3 is 15 residues. Trimming left V 7 bases short and J 0 bases short, with 17 bases between. CDR1 SGHKS and CDR2 YYEKEE come from the germline V gene (reference sequence). CDR3 region: CASRRQTLSSYEQYF. CDR3 DNA: TGTGCCAGCCGGCGCCAGACCCTTAGCTCCTACGAGCAGTACTTC.

The chain recombines TRBV5-5 with TRBJ1-3; a possible D gene is TRBD1 (6 bases). V was clipped by 4 bases and J by 0 bases, with 11 bases between them. CDR3 length: 15 amino acids. Germline loops: CDR1 SGHKS, CDR2 YYEKEE (reference sequence). The CDR3 sequence: CASSPGGSSGNTIYF. In DNA form, the CDR3 reads TGTGCCAGCAGCCCCGGGGGCAGCTCTGGAAACACCATATATTTT.

This clonotype was counted only a few times. This chain links TRBV7-9 with TRBJ1-2, with TRBD1 identical over 9 bases. CDR3 length: 13 amino acids. V lost 6 bases and J lost 5; bases outside the gene matches: 4. Germline CDR1 is SEHNR and CDR2 is FQNEAQ (reference sequence). The CDR3: CASSPGTGYGYTF. CDR3 DNA: TGTGCCAGCAGTCCCGGGACAGGGTATGGCTACACCTTC.

This clonotype was detected only a few times. The CDR3 DNA is TGTGCCAGCAGTCAGGAGGCTAGCGGGGGGTACGAGCAGTTCTTC. This gives the protein CASSQEASGGYEQFF. The chain carries TRBV6-6 and TRBJ2-1, with 11 bases that match TRBD2. CDR1 is MNHNY, CDR2 SVGAGI, per germline (reference sequence). J was trimmed by 10 bases and V by 5 bases; bases with no gene match: 10. The CDR3 has 15 amino acids.

The chain recombines TRBV18 with TRBJ2-7; a weak D match, TRBD1 (5 bases). The CDR3 has 14 amino acids. V gave up 5 bases and J gave up 2 bases, with 13 bases separating them. In germline, CDR1 is KGHSH, CDR2 LQKENI. CDR3 in DNA: TGTGCCAGCTCAGCCGGAAGGGGAACCTACGAGCAGTACTTC. This codes for CASSAGRGTYEQYF.